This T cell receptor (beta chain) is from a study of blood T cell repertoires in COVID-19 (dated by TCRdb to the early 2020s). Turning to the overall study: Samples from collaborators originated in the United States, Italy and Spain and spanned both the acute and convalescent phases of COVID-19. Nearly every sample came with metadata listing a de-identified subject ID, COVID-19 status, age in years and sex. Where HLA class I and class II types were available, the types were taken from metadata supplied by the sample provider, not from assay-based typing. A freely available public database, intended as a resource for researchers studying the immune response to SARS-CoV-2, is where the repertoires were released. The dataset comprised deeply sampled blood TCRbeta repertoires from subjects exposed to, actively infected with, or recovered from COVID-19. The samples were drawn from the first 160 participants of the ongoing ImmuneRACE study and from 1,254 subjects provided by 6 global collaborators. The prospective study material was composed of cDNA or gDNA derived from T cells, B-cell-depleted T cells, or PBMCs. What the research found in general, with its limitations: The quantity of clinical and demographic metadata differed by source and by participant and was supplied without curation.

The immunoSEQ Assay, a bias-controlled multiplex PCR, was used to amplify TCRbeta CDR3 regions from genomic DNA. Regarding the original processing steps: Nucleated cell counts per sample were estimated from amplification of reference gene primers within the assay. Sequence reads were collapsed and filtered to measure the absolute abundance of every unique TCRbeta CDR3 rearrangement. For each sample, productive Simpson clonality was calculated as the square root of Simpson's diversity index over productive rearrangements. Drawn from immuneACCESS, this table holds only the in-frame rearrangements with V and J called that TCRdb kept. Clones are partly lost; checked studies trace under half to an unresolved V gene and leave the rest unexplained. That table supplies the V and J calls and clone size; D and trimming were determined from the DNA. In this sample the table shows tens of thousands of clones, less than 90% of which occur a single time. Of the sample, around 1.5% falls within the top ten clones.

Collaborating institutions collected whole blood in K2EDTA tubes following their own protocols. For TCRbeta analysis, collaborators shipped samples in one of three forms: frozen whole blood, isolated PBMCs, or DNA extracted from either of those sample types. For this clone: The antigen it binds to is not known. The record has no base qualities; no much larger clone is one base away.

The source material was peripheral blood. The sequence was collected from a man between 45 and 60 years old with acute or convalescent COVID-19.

The CDR3 protein is CASSLTGAGGYTF. In nucleotides, the sequence is TGTGCCAGCAGCTTGACAGGGGCGGGGGGCTACACCTTC. Recombination joined TRBV5-6 with TRBJ1-2; 7 central nucleotides agree with TRBD1. The germline V gene provides CDR1 SGHDT and CDR2 YYEEEE. From its cysteine to its phenylalanine, the CDR3 spans 13 amino acids. This entry keeps only the CDR3 DNA: 39 bases, framed from base 1. From V the trimming removes 1 base and from J it removes 8 bases, while the gene matches leave 5 bases of the junction unaccounted for.